This record covers a single T cell receptor (beta chain). No antigen is known for it. Cultured CD4+ T-cell DNA underwent Oncomine TCR Beta short-read sequencing. TCRdb processed the PCR reads anew with MiXCR; each CDR3 protein has one entry. The table lists around 20,000 distinct CDR3 sequences, 60% to 80% of them singletons, with around 7.3% in the top ten. The sample comes from a study of vaccination and CD4 T cells after COVID-19. At the level of the study: The post-COVID sampling time was a median roughly 100 days after diagnosis, ranging from 35 to 161.

Treatment in this sample: roughly 10-day PBMC culture with coronavirus spike peptide pools or control peptides (ViraFEST assay). Source material: CD4+ T cells from blood, cultured in vitro. The origin of this receptor is a human donor who had recovered from COVID-19.

In nucleotides, the CDR3 is TGTGCCACCAGTGATTTGGCGTCGGGGGCCGGTGAGCAGTTCTTC. Translating gives CATSDLASGAGEQFF. The J gene is TRBJ2-1, the V gene TRBV24-1; the D gene could be TRBD1 or TRBD2 (6 bases each). V dropped 0 bases and J dropped 9 bases, with 14 bases sitting between them. The CDR3 has 15 amino acids. Germline values: CDR1 KGHDR, CDR2 SFDVKD.